These 11 T cell receptor beta chains originate from one sample sequenced in a study of technical replicates of blood from a few donors. Only in-frame clones appear in the TCRdb table, and some are missing; sequencing was by immunoSEQ multiplex PCR. The table shows about 80,000 clones, with around 97% occurring only once. Source material: T cells isolated from PBMCs. The receptors derive from a human donor in good health.

The J gene is TRBJ1-5, the V gene TRBV10-3; no clear D gene. Deletions cut 0 bases from V and 4 bases from J, with 10 bases between. The length of the CDR3 is 15 residues. Germline V gives CDR1 ENHRY, CDR2 SYGVKD. The CDR3 spells CAISESSTANQPQHF. The CDR3 DNA sequence: TGTGCCATCAGTGAGTCGAGCACCGCGAATCAGCCCCAGCATTTT.

This clone was seen just once. The rearrangement links TRBV30 to TRBJ1-2, with 7 nucleotides matching TRBD1. V was clipped by 8 bases and J by 0 bases; unmatched bases: 18. Germline lookup yields CDR1 GTSNPN and CDR2 SVGIG (reference sequence). The CDR3 loop spans 17 amino acids. The CDR3 loop is CARTPGGAQGANYGYTF. CDR3 nucleotides: TGTGCCCGCACCCCGGGGGGGGCGCAGGGGGCTAACTATGGCTACACCTTC.

The chain employs TRBV5-1 and TRBJ1-6; a possible D gene is TRBD1 (5 bases). CDR3 size: 16 residues. The V gene's germline CDR1 is SGHRS and CDR2 YFSETQ. V dropped 4 bases and J dropped 7 bases, with 18 bases sitting between them. The CDR3 nucleotides are TGCGCCAGCAGCCTCAATTTACAGGATGAGAATTCACCCCTCCACTTT. The encoded protein is CASSLNLQDENSPLHF.

This chain connects TRBV29-1 to TRBJ2-5; D is possibly TRBD1 (6 bases). The CDR3 covers 19 residues. V lost 6 bases and J 3 bases, leaving 32 bases between the germline ends. CDR1 SQVTM and CDR2 ANQGSEA come from the germline V gene. CDR3 region: CSVLTDSRDAAGGKETQYF. CDR3 bases: TGCAGCGTACTCACGGACAGTAGGGACGCCGCCGGAGGTAAAGAGACCCAGTACTTC.

The rearrangement uses TRBV5-4 and TRBJ1-4, with 7 bases fitting TRBD1. Trimming took 4 bases from V and 5 from J; bases not matched to a gene: 5. CDR1 is SGHNT, CDR2 YYREEE, per germline (reference sequence). The CDR3 spans 14 residues. The CDR3 nucleotides read TGTGCCAGCAGCCAAGGGACAGACAATGAAAAACTGTTTTTT. Its protein is CASSQGTDNEKLFF.

CDR3 sequence (DNA): TGTGCCACCAGCAACGACAGGAATAATCAGCCCCAGCATTTT. This gives the protein CATSNDRNNQPQHF. This chain links TRBV15 with TRBJ1-5; possible D gene TRBD1, 6 bases. Looked up from germline, CDR1 is LNHNV and CDR2 is YYDKDF (reference sequence). Trimming removed 4 bases from V and 4 bases from J, with 11 bases in between. This CDR3 region has 14 residues. The full variable domain, in which reference TRBV15 and TRBJ1-5 provide the parts outside the CDR3, is DAMVIQNPRYQVTQFGKPVTLSCSQTLNHNVMYWYQQKSSQAPKLLFHYYDKDFNNEADTPDNFQSRRPNTSFCFLDIRSPGLGDTAMYLCATSNDRNNQPQHFGDGTRLSIL.

The chain is built from TRBV11-2 and TRBJ2-3; 12 positions match TRBD2. The CDR3 consists of 16 residues. Germline assignment: CDR1 SGHAT and CDR2 FQNNGV. Unmatched junction bases numbered 6, after V lost 1 base and J lost 7 bases. The CDR3 DNA is TGTGCCAGCAGCTTAGTGACTAGCGGGGGAAAATATACGCAGTATTTT. Translating gives CASSLVTSGGKYTQYF.

CDR3 in DNA: TGTGCCAGCAGCCAGAAGGGGTGGGGTGGAACCCAGTACTTC. This translates into CASSQKGWGGTQYF. The chain combines TRBV11-2 with TRBJ2-5; possibly TRBD1 for D (5 bases). Germline-derived CDR1 and CDR2 are SGHAT and FQNNGV. With 5 bases removed from V and 8 bases from J, the gap between germline ends came to 18 bases. CDR3 length: 14 amino acids.

This clone appeared a single time. The chain has TRBV5-1 and TRBJ2-7; a weak D match, TRBD1 (6 bases). Germline lookup yields CDR1 SGHRS and CDR2 YFSETQ. The V end lost 0 bases, the J end lost 2 bases, and 9 bases lay between the germline ends. The CDR3 spans 14 residues. The CDR3 here is CASSLVQGTYEQYF. CDR3 DNA: TGCGCCAGCAGCTTGGTGCAGGGGACCTACGAGCAGTACTTC.

The chain links TRBV11-2 to TRBJ2-1, with D maybe TRBD2 (6 bases). This CDR3 has 15 residues. The germline gives CDR1 SGHAT, CDR2 FQNNGV. The germline V and J ends were trimmed by 3 bases and 3 bases, with 12 bases remaining between them. The CDR3 is CASSFQDYLYNEQFF. In DNA, the CDR3 is TGTGCCAGCAGCTTTCAGGACTATCTCTACAATGAGCAGTTCTTC.

The chain has TRBV19 and TRBJ1-5; D may be TRBD1 (6 bases). CDR3 length: 10 residues. The germline V gene encodes CDR1 LNHDA and CDR2 SQIVND (reference sequence). V was cut by 11 bases and J by 10 bases, with 12 bases left in between. The CDR3 region is CAGGLGPQHF. The CDR3 coding sequence is TGTGCCGGGGGCCTGGGCCCCCAGCATTTT.